This record covers a single T cell receptor (beta chain). This clone's antigen is unknown. The input lacks base qualities; no much larger clone sits a single base away. These data originate in a study of cytomegalovirus exposure and HLA in healthy donors (dated by TCRdb to about 2017). Looking at the study overall: An earlier analysis of approximately 640 of the donors reported 250 to 350 Gb of sequence data and about 100 million unique TCR beta sequences from roughly 200 million T cells. Around 320 gigabases of sequencing data and approximately 85 million unique TCR sequences were included in an early release covering over 600 HLA-typed donors. Of the 398 genotyped donors, over 65% fell in the genetic ancestry cluster associated with self-reported Caucasian donors. The study aimed to test whether signatures of past pathogen exposure could be identified by cataloging public T cell receptors. The T cell repertoires of 670 or so subjects were profiled by immunosequencing and related to cytomegalovirus serostatus. In addition to the first cohort of several hundred subjects, a separate validation cohort of approximately 110 different subjects was used. High-throughput TCR immunosequencing, statistical association of individual TCRs with disease status, and machine learning were combined to predict cytomegalovirus infection status. In a later analysis, previously published TCR beta repertoires from 666 donors were re-analyzed and high-resolution HLA genotyping was added so that TCR occurrence patterns could be studied. The later analysis used no new phenotypic data to find candidate immune exposures, relying instead on TCR beta sequences and their occurrence across donors. In an earlier analysis of a few hundred of the donors, high-throughput TCR beta sequencing was used to judge whether each TCR beta V gene segment behaved as functional or pseudogenic. Donor age, sex, ethnicity and CMV serostatus were compiled alongside the repertoire data. In a later genetic analysis, genome-wide SNP genotypes for about 65% of the roughly 670 donors were used, and that subset was treated as a discovery cohort. Every discovery cohort repertoire had been produced on one sequencing platform. HLA typing included class I and class II loci at four-digit resolution. The number of typed donors differed by locus: 629-630 for A, B, C, DRB1 and DQB1; 500 to 550 for DQA1; over 600 for DPA1; and some 450 for DPB1. Roughly 5 DR-DQ haplotypes were handled as single units for association and clustering, since linkage in the cohort was strong. On average, roughly 240,000 unique TCR beta nucleotide sequences were sequenced per donor among some 430 genotyped donors of the cohort, with about 19% of those sequences being non-productive.

The cohort comprised some 730 healthy bone marrow donors. At the time of sampling, all cohort members were nominally healthy, though unrecorded immune exposures were likely present. The donor tested CMV seropositive, placing the donor among the 289 seropositive members of the cohort. A peripheral blood sample was collected from each donor, and TCR beta sequencing was performed on peripheral blood mononuclear cells. Genomic DNA extraction from the blood cell samples was performed with the Qiagen DNeasy Blood Extraction Kit. Library generation was performed with the immunoSEQ multiplex PCR assay. The multiplex PCR relied on a mix of 60 forward primers for TCR Vbeta segments and 13 reverse primers for TCR Jbeta segments. The CDR3 region of rearranged TCR beta genes was amplified from genomic DNA by a multiplex PCR assay. The Illumina HiSeq System was used to sequence the amplified TCR beta libraries as 87-base-pair reads. As for the authors' bioinformatics: A later analysis counted 75 million to 100 million unique TCR beta chains across the 666 repertoires, and 10 million to 12 million of these chains were shared by at least two donors. A nearest-neighbor algorithm error-corrected the raw reads and collapsed the reads into unique sequences, merging closely related sequences to remove PCR and sequencing errors. CDR3 sequences were aligned to IMGT reference sequences to assign V, D and J gene segments. For a sequence to be retained, a match of at least six nucleotides was required to both a V gene segment and a J gene segment. A rearrangement was called productive if the CDR3 had no stop codons and remained in frame with V and J, and every other rearrangement was called non-productive. Following IMGT convention, CDR3 was defined as the stretch from the second conserved V-encoded cysteine to the conserved J-encoded phenylalanine. Sequences without an unambiguous match to a single V gene segment were excluded from the earlier analysis of about 600 of the donors. An earlier analysis of 550 to 650 of the donors classified V segments as functional when productive rearrangements were above 56.7% and as segregating when the standard deviation between donors was above 5%. A statistical classification framework was built to diagnose cytomegalovirus status from the catalog of TCR beta chain sequences. A later analysis assigned V and J genes by comparing TCR nucleotide sequences with IMGT/GENE-DB human TR gene sequences. Using the TCRdist pipeline, a later analysis assigned CDR3 sequences along with most-parsimonious VDJ recombination scenarios. In a later analysis, each TCR beta chain was defined by its CDR3 amino acid sequence together with its V-gene family, and reads without a unique V-gene family were excluded. To address suspected cross-contamination and a sequencing artifact, a later analysis removed some 620 highly shared, low-generation-probability nucleotide sequences. In a later analysis, a clonal expansion index was calculated for each public chain from normalized within-repertoire ranks of inferred template counts. In a later analysis, generation probabilities were computed with a VDJ recombination model fitted to out-of-frame rearrangements, and the resulting probabilities were checked against IGoR. Hypergeometric tests were used in a later analysis to score TCR-TCR, TCR-HLA and TCR-CMV co-occurrence, with a repertoire-size bias correction applied to the TCR pairs. A later analysis estimated false discovery rates by permuting HLA or CMV assignments 20 times. In a later analysis, co-occurring TCRs were grouped using DBSCAN, with TCRdist sequence similarity added in when clustering inside HLA-allele-positive subsets. Repertoires with fewer than 30,000 or more than 120,000 public chains, plus five repertoires with anomalous nucleotide sharing, were excluded from co-occurrence clustering. The table comes from immuneACCESS by way of TCRdb, which keeps in-frame sequences with V and J called. Part of the clones is missing from these tables; in studies checked, under half for an unresolved V gene and the rest for unknown reasons. The DNA gave D and trimming, while V, J and clone size come from that table. The table for this sample lists roughly 160,000 clones; 80% to 90% of them were counted only once. The ten largest clones take up approximately 8.5% of the sample.

The germline V gene encodes CDR1 GTSNPN and CDR2 SVGIG (reference sequence). Spanning cysteine to phenylalanine, the CDR3 consists of 14 amino acids. Only CDR3 DNA is held: 42 bases, read in frame from base 1. The junction shows trimming of 0 bases on V and 4 bases on J, and the gene matches do not reach 2 bases of it. General conclusions and limits of the study: Specific HLA alleles were associated with around 18,000 TCR beta sequences at a false discovery rate of 0.05 in a later analysis. Because HLA typing was missing for some donors at each locus, association tests included only the typed subset. Sequencing depth was assumed to be roughly uniform across donors in the presence/absence analyses, though that assumption may not hold. When HLA alleles, especially DR and DQ, strongly co-occurred, TCR associations were difficult to assign to individual alleles. For the cohort, immune exposure information was limited to CMV serostatus. In an earlier analysis of 587 of the donors, most TCR beta V segments appeared in productive rearrangements about 87% or about 30% of the time, broadly matching IMGT annotations. According to a later analysis, most CMV-associated TCR beta chains appeared to be HLA-restricted, and the HLA associations seemed to be driven largely by CMV exposure. Most TCR sequences were observed very rarely across donors, whereas some public TCRs were present in many individuals. In a later genetic analysis, a missense DCLRE1C variant was associated with V-gene and J-gene trimming of TCR beta chains, and the association was replicated in an independent cohort. Approximately 18 rarely observed V segments, including chromosome 9 orphons, were excluded from the earlier analysis of approximately 500 of the donors because counts were too low. In both the original and validation cohorts, the classifier was reported to diagnose cytomegalovirus status with high specificity and sensitivity. A later genetic analysis reported fewer N-insertions in productive TCRs among donors in an Asian-associated ancestry cluster than the roughly 620-donor mean. According to a later analysis, TCR association rates differed among HLA loci, with DRB1 alleles showing the most associated TCRs and HLA-C alleles showing the fewest. According to the authors, the approach could potentially be generalized to other disease states and immunological phenotypes. The 87-base-pair reads could not distinguish some IMGT-functional V segments, including TRBV6-2 and TRBV6-3, so those segments were excluded. This cohort had only TCR beta chains sequenced, and the lack of alpha or paired-chain data limited which features could be detected. In vitro tests confirmed that three of the cytomegalovirus-associated TCR beta chains recognize cytomegalovirus antigens. A further reported finding was that TCR beta sequences accurately predicted the HLA-A and HLA-B alleles for most subjects in the first cohort. The sequencing pipeline was judged likely to have produced a cluster of highly shared sequence variants as a technical artifact. Compared with equally common non-associated chains, HLA-associated TCR beta chains in a later analysis were more clonally expanded and had lower generation probabilities. Several of the top co-occurrence clusters appeared to be linked to parvovirus B19, influenza, CMV and Epstein-Barr virus, according to a later analysis. Linkage disequilibrium might explain the correlated functional status among segregating V segments, but an unknown experimental factor could not be ruled out. The study listed 164 TCR beta chains as associated with cytomegalovirus.

This clonotype was sampled from a man aged 18 to 30 in good health and CMV-seropositive. The rearrangement joined TRBV30 to TRBJ2-1, with TRBD2 matching 8 junction bases. The sample taken for sequencing was PBMCs. The CDR3 protein: CAWSVGGGYNEQFF. The DNA is TGTGCCTGGAGTGTCGGGGGGGGATACAATGAGCAGTTCTTC.